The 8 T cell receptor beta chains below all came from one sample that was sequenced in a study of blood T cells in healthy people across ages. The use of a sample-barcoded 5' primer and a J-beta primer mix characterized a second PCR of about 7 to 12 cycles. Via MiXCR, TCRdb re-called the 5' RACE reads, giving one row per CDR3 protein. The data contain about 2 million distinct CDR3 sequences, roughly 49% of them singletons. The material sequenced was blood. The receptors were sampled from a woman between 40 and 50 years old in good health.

Written as DNA, the CDR3 is TGTGCCAGCAGTTATACAGGGTCGGATGGCTACACCTTC. It codes for CASSYTGSDGYTF. This chain links TRBV6-5 with TRBJ1-2, with a weak D call TRBD1 (6 bases). This CDR3 is built from 13 residues. The germline V gene encodes CDR1 MNHEY and CDR2 SVGAGI. Trimming took off 3 bases at V and 6 bases at J, with 11 bases between the two ends.

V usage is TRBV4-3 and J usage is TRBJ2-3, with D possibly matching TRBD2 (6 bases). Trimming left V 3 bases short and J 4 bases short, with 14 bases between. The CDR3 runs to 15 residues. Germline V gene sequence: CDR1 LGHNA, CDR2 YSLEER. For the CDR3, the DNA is TGCGCCAGCAGCCAGGAGGGGCTCGAGGCAGATACGCAGTATTTT. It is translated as CASSQEGLEADTQYF.

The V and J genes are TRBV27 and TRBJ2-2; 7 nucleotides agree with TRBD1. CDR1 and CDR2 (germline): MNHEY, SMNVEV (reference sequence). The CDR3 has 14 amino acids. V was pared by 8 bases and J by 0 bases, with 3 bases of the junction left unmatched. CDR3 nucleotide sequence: TGTGCCAGCCGCAGGGGGTCGAACACCGGGGAGCTGTTTTTT. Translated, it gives CASRRGSNTGELFF.

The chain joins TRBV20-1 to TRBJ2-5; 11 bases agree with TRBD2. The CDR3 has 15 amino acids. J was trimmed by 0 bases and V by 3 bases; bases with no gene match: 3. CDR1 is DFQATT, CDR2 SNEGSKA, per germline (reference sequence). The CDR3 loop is CSARETSGDQETQYF. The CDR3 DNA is TGCAGTGCTAGGGAGACTAGCGGGGACCAAGAGACCCAGTACTTC.

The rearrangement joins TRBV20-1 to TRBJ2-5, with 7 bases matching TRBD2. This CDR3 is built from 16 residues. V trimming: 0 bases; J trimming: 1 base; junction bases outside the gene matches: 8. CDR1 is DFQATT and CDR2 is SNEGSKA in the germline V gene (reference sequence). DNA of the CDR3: TGCAGTGCTAGAGAGTCGCGGGGGACGATCCAAGAGACCCAGTACTTC. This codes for CSARESRGTIQETQYF.

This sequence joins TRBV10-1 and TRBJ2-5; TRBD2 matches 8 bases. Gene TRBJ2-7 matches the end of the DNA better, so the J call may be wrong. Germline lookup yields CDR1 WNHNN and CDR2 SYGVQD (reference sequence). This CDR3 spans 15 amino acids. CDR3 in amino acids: CASSETGGVSYEQYF. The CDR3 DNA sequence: TGCGCCAGCAGTGAAACCGGGGGGGTCTCCTACGAGCAGTACTTC.

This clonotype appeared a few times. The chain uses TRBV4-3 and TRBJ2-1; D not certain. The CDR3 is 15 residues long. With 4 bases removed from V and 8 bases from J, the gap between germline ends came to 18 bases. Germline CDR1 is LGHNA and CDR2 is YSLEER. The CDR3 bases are TGCGCCAGCAGCCTAAGTGCGGCTAGTTTGTATGAGCAGTTCTTC. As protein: CASSLSAASLYEQFF.

The CDR3 sequence is CASVWGAPLETQYF. The CDR3 nucleotides are TGTGCCAGCGTCTGGGGGGCCCCCCTCGAGACCCAGTACTTC. The rearrangement links TRBV6-1 to TRBJ2-7, with D tentatively TRBD1 or TRBD2 (6 bases each). The DNA end favors TRBJ2-5, so the J call may be wrong. CDR1 is MNHNS, CDR2 SASEGT, per germline. The CDR3 totals 14 residues.